This record concerns one T cell receptor beta chain sequence. This clonotype was found once. Its target antigen remains unknown. No clone much larger than this one lies a single base away; base qualities are absent. Systemically healthy Caucasian individuals from Russia, 39 in total and aged about 6 to 90 years, were included as donors. Each donor gave ten milliliters of peripheral blood, collected into EDTA-treated Vacutainer tubes. Ficoll-Paque density-gradient centrifugation was used to isolate PBMCs, with at least 6.5 million per sample. Total RNA, at least 6 micrograms per sample, was extracted from PBMCs with Trizol reagent. For every donor, flow cytometry on a PBMC aliquot measured the percentage of naive CD45RAhigh/CD27high T cells. The germline V gene sets CDR1 to KGHDR and CDR2 to SFDVKD. The CDR3 has 16 amino acids, counting the end cysteine and phenylalanine. Kept here is only the CDR3 DNA, which spans 48 bases and is read in frame from base 1. Trimming removed 0 bases from V and 5 bases from J, leaving 13 bases between the germline ends.

Libraries were built with 5' RACE. The sequencer listed for this sample is Illumina HiSeq 2500. A second PCR of roughly 7 to 11 cycles was performed with a sample-barcoded 5' primer and a J-beta primer mix. A unique molecular identifier was introduced onto each TCR beta cDNA molecule by a template-switch 5' adaptor carrying 12 random nucleotides. Each sample yielded at least 2.5 million CDR3-containing paired-end reads. The Mint cDNA synthesis kit, primed by a TRBC-specific oligonucleotide, was used to synthesize first-strand cDNA from all RNA. All cDNA was treated with uracil-DNA glycosylase and then went through a first 18-cycle PCR with the universal primers M1SS and BC2_uni_R. Per the authors' processing: For normalization, 1 million high-quality reads were randomly selected from each sample, with every read carrying a distinct molecular identifier. Instead of being binned into consensus sequences, reads with shared molecular identifiers were discarded. MiTCR, with a Q25 quality threshold and the strictest error-elimination algorithm, was used for CDR3 identification, clonotype clustering and error correction. A nonparametric unseen species model with Euler transformation was used to estimate lower-bound total TCR beta diversity. TCRdb trimmed public reads at Q25 via fastp, called clones via MiXCR and kept in-frame beta chains. Each CDR3 protein gets just one entry, which takes the most common genes and DNA from the rows behind it. The authors' filters were not applied to this entry. The sample table lists approximately 880,000 distinct CDR3 sequences, approximately 49% of them with a count of one. The ten top clones hold 10% to 15% of the sample.

These data are taken from a study of blood T cells in healthy people across ages (dated by TCRdb to the mid-2010s). Regarding the complete study: Template switching captured roughly one uniquely barcoded TCR beta cDNA molecule per two T cells in model experiments. Donors of different ages were randomly distributed across sequencing lanes to avoid experimental bias. Using the same blood draw, the study looked at two additional independent replicas of 1 million unique cDNA reads for two donors, one aged 18 to 30 and the other aged 80 or older. The donors were divided into four age groups: young (average around 15 years), middle-aged (approximately 39), aged (approximately 62) and long-lived (about 80). Age-related changes in TCR beta repertoire diversity were measured in the study by deep sequencing normalized with unique cDNA molecular identifiers. Broader findings and caveats from the paper: The CMV infection status of donors was not known, potentially confounding age-related changes in expanded clonotypes. There was a strong correlation between observed TCR beta diversity and the percentage of naive T cells measured by flow cytometry. Conclusive comparison of naive and antigen-experienced compartments was prevented by the profiling of bulk unsorted PBMCs. Compared with the aged group, the long-lived group had more naive CD4+ T cells, fewer expanded clones and increased TCR diversity, a pattern suggesting age selection. Estimates of total diversity based on one million sequenced T cells were considered lower bounds and underestimates. Observed TCR beta diversity per million T cells fell roughly linearly with age, and a significant reduction was already apparent by age roughly 40.

The sequence is built from TRBV24-1 and TRBJ2-1; the D gene cannot be named for sure. The sequencing sample was made of blood. The TCR originated in a man under 40 in good health. The sequenced DNA is TGTGCCACCAGTGATTTGACGACCGTTCGAGACAATGAGCAGTTCTTC. Its translation reads: CATSDLTTVRDNEQFF.